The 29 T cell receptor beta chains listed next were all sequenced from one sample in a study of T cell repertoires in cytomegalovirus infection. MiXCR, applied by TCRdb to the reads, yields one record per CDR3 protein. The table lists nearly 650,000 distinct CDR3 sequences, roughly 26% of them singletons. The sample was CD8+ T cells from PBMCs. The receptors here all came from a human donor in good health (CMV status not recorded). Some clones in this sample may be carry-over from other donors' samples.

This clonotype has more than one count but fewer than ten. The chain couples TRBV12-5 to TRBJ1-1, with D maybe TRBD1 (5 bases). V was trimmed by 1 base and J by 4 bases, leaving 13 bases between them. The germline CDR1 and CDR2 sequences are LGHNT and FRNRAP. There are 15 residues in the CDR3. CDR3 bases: TGTGCTAGTGGTTTGGCCAGGGAAATGGGCACTGAAGCTTTCTTT. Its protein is CASGLAREMGTEAFF. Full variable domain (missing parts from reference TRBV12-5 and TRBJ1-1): DARVTQTPRHKVTEMGQEVTMRCQPILGHNTVFWYRQTMMQGLELLAYFRNRAPLDDSGMPKDRFSAEMPDATLATLKIQPSEPRDSAVYFCASGLAREMGTEAFFGQGTRLTVV.

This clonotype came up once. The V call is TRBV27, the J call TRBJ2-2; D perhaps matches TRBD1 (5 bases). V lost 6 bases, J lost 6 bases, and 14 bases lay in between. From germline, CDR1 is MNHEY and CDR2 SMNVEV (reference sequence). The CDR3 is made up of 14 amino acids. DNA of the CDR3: TGTGCCAGCAGGCCCGGAATGGGGCCCGGGGAGCTGTTTTTT. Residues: CASRPGMGPGELFF.

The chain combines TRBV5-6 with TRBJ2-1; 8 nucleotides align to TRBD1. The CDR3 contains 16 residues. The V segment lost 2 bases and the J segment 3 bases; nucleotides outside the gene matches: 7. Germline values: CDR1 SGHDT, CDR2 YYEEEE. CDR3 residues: CASSFRGQLRYNEQFF. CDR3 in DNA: TGTGCCAGCAGCTTCAGGGGGCAACTACGCTACAATGAGCAGTTCTTC.

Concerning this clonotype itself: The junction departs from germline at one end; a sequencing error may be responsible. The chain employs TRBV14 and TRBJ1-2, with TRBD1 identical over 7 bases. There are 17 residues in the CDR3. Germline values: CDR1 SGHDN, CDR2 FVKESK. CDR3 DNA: TGTACCAGCAGCCAGACAGGGATAAAGGCCTTTAAGGATGGCTACACCTTC. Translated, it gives CTSSQTGIKAFKDGYTF.

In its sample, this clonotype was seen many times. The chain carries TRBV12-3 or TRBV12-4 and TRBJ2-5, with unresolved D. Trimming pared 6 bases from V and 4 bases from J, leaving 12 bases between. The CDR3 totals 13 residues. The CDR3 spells CASSQPRPETQYF. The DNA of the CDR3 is TGTGCCAGCAGCCAGCCTAGGCCAGAGACCCAGTACTTC.

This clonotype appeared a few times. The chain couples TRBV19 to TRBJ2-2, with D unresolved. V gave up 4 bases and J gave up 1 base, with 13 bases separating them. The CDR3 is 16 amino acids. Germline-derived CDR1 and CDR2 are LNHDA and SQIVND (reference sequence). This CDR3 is CASSNLRTGNTGELFF. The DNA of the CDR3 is TGTGCCAGTAGTAATCTACGGACGGGGAACACCGGGGAGCTGTTTTTT.

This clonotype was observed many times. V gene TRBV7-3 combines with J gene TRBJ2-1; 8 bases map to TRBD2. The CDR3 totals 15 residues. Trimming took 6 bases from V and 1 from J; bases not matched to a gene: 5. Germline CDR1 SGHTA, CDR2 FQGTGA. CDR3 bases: TGTGCCAGCAGTCTTAGCGGGGAATCCTACAATGAGCAGTTCTTC. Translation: CASSLSGESYNEQFF.

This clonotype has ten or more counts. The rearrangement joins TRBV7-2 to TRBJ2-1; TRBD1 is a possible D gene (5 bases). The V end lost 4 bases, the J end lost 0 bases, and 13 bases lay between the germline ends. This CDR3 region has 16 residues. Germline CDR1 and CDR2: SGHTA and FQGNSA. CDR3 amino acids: CASSSRVWSSYNEQFF. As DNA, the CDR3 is TGTGCCAGCAGCTCCAGGGTTTGGAGCTCCTACAATGAGCAGTTCTTC.

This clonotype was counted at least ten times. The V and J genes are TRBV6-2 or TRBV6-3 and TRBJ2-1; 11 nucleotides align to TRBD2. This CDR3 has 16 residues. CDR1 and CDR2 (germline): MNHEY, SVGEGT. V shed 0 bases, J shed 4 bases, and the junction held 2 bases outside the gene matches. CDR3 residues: CASSYSTSGGYNEQFF. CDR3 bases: TGTGCCAGCAGTTACTCAACTAGCGGGGGTTACAATGAGCAGTTCTTC.

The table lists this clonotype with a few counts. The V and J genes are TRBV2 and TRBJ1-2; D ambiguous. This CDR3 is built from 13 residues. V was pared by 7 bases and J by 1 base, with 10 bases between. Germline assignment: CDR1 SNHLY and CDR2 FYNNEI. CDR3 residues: CASIRGSNYGYTF. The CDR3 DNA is TGTGCCAGCATTCGTGGCAGTAACTATGGCTACACCTTC.

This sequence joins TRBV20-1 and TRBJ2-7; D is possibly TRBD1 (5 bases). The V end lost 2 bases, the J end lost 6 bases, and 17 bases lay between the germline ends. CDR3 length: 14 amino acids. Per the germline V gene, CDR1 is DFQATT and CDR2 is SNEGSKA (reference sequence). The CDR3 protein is CSARRELGAVEQYF. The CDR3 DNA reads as TGCAGTGCTAGAAGGGAATTAGGGGCGGTCGAGCAGTACTTC.

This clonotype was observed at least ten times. CDR3 DNA: TGTGCCAGCAGCTTAGCGGGGGGGCCTGACAATGAGCAGTTCTTC. Translated, it gives CASSLAGGPDNEQFF. The rearrangement links TRBV7-6 to TRBJ2-1, with a tentative D call TRBD2 (7 bases). This CDR3 has 15 amino acids. Germline CDR1 reads SGHVS; CDR2 reads FNYEAQ. V lost 0 bases, J lost 5 bases, and 11 bases lay in between.

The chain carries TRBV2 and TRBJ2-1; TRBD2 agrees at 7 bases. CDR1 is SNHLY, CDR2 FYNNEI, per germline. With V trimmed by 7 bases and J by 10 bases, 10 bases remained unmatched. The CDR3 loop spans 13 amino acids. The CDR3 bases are TGTGCCAGCACCCCCAAGCGGGGTGGCGAGCAGTTCTTC. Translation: CASTPKRGGEQFF.

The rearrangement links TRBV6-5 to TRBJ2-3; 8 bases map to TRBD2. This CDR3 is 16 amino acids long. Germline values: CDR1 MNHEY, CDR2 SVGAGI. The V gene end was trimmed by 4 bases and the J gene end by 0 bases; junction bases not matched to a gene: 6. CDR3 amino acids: CASSFLTSGSTDTQYF. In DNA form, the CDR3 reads TGTGCCAGCAGTTTCCTCACTAGCGGCAGCACAGATACGCAGTATTTT.

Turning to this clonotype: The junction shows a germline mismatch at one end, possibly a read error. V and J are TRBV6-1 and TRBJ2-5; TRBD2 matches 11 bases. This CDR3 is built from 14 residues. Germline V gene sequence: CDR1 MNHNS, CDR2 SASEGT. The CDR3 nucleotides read TGTGCCAGCAGGGTAGCGGGGGGGCAAGACACCCAGTACTTC. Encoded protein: CASRVAGGQDTQYF.

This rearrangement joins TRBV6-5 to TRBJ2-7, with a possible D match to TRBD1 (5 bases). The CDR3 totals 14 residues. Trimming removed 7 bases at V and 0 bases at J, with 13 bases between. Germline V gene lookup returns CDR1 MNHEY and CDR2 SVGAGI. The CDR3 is CASTEDTLSYEQYF. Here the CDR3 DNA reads TGTGCCAGCACTGAGGACACCCTCTCCTACGAGCAGTACTTC.

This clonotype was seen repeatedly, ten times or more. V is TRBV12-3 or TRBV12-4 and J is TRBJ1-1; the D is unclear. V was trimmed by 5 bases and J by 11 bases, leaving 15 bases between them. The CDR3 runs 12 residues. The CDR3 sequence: CASSPGRIGAFF. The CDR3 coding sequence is TGTGCCAGCAGTCCCGGTCGGATCGGGGCTTTCTTT.

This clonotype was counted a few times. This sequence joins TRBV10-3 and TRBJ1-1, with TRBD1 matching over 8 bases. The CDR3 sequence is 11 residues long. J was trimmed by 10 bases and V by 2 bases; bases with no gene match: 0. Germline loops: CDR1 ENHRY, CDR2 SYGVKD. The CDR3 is CAISEDRGAFF. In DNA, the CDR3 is TGTGCCATCAGTGAGGACAGGGGAGCTTTCTTT.

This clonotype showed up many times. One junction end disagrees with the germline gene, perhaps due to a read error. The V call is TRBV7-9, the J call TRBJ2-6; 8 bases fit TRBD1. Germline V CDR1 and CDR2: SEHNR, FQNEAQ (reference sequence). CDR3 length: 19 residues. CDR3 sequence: CASSLHPGQESSGANVLTF. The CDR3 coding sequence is TGTGCCAGCAGCCTACATCCGGGACAGGAAAGCTCTGGGGCCAACGTTCTGACTTTC.

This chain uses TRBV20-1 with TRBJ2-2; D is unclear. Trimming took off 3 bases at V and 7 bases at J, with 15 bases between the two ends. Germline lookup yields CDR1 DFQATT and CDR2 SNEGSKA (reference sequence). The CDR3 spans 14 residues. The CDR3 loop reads CSARAILTGGELFF. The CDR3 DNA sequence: TGCAGTGCTAGGGCGATTCTCACGGGCGGGGAGCTGTTTTTT.

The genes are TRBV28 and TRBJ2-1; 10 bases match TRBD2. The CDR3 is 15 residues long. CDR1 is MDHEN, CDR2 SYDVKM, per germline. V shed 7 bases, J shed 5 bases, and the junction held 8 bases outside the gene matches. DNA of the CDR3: TGTGCCAGCATCCCAATAGCGGGGGGCCACAATGAGCAGTTCTTC. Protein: CASIPIAGGHNEQFF. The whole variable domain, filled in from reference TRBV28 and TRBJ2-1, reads DVKVTQSSRYLVKRTGEKVFLECVQDMDHENMFWYRQDPGLGLRLIYFSYDVKMKEKGDIPEGYSVSREKKERFSLILESASTNQTSMYLCASIPIAGGHNEQFFGPGTRLTVL.

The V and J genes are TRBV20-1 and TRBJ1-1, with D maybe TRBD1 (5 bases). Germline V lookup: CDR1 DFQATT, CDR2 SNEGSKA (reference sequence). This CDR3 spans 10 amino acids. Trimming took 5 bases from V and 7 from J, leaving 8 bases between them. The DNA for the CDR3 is TGCAGTGCTCGGGACGGTGAAGCTTTCTTT. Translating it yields CSARDGEAFF.

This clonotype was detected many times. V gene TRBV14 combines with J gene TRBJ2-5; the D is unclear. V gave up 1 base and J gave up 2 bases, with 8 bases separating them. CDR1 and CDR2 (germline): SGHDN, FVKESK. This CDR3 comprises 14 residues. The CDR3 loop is CASSQVEQQETQYF. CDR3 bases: TGTGCCAGCAGCCAAGTAGAGCAACAAGAGACCCAGTACTTC. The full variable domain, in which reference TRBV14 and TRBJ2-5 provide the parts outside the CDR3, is EAGVTQFPSHSVIEKGQTVTLRCDPISGHDNLYWYRRVMGKEIKFLLHFVKESKQDESGMPNNRFLAERTGGTYSTLKVQPAELEDSGVYFCASSQVEQQETQYFGPGTRLLVL.

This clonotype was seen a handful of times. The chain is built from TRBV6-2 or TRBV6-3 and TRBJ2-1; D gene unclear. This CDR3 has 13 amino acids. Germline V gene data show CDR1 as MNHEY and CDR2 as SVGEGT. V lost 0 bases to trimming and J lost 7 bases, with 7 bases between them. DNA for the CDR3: TGTGCCAGCAGTTACTCCATAGGGAATGAGCAGTTCTTC. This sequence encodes CASSYSIGNEQFF.

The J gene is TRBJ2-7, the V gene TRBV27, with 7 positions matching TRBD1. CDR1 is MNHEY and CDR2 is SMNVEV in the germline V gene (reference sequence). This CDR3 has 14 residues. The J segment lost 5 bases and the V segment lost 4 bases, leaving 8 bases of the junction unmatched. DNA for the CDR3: TGTGCCAGCAGTTCCCGACAGGGCGTCCACGAGCAGTACTTC. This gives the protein CASSSRQGVHEQYF.

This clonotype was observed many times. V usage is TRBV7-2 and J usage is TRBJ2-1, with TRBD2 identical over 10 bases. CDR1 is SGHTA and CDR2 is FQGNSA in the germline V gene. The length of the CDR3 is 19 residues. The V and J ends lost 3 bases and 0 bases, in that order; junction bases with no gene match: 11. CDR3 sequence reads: CASSFRSGGFRSSYNEQFF. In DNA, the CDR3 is TGTGCCAGCAGCTTCCGTAGCGGGGGGTTCCGGAGCTCCTACAATGAGCAGTTCTTC.

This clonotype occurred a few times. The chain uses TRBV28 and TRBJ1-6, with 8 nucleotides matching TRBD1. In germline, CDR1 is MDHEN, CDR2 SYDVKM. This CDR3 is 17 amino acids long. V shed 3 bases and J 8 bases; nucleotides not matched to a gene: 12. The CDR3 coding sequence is TGTGCCAGCAGTTTTACGTCCGACAGGGGTAGAGATTCACCCCTCCACTTT. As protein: CASSFTSDRGRDSPLHF.

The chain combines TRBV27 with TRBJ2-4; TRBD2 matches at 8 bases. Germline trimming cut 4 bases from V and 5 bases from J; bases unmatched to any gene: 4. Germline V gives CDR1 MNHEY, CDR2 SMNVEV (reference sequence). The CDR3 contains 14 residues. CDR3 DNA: TGTGCCAGCAGTTCGGGGGGGGTCCAAAACATTCAGTACTTC. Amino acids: CASSSGGVQNIQYF.

The CDR3 region is CASSLNPSVAGSPIETQYF. CDR3 nucleotide sequence: TGTGCCAGCAGTCTTAACCCCTCAGTAGCGGGGAGTCCTATAGAGACCCAGTACTTC. The rearrangement links TRBV5-4 to TRBJ2-5, with TRBD2 matching 8 bases. The J segment lost 4 bases and the V segment lost 5 bases, leaving 22 bases of the junction unmatched. This CDR3 contains 19 residues. CDR1 SGHNT and CDR2 YYREEE come from the germline V gene (reference sequence).